This T cell receptor beta chain was identified during a study of blood T cell repertoires in COVID-19. Profiling relied on immunoSEQ multiplex PCR, and the TCRdb table lists in-frame clones only, not all of them. The sample has roughly 66,000 clones, 82% seen once. V was pared by 7 bases and J by 0 bases, with 1 base of the junction left unmatched. Germline lookup yields CDR1 SGHRS and CDR2 YFSETQ. This CDR3 spans 12 amino acids. The sequence derives from a man between 60 and 75 years old with acute or convalescent COVID-19. V is TRBV5-1 and J is TRBJ2-7, with 7 bases identical to TRBD1. Specimen: peripheral blood. CDR3 amino acids: CASWDSSYEQYF. CDR3 bases: TGCGCCAGCTGGGACAGCTCCTACGAGCAGTACTTC.